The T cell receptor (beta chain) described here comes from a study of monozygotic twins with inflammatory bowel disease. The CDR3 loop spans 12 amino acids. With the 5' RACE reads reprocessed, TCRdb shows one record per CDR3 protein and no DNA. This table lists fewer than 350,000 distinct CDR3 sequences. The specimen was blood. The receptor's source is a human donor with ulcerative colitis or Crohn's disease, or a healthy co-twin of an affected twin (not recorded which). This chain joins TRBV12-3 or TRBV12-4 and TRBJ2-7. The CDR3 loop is CASSLNGYEQYF.